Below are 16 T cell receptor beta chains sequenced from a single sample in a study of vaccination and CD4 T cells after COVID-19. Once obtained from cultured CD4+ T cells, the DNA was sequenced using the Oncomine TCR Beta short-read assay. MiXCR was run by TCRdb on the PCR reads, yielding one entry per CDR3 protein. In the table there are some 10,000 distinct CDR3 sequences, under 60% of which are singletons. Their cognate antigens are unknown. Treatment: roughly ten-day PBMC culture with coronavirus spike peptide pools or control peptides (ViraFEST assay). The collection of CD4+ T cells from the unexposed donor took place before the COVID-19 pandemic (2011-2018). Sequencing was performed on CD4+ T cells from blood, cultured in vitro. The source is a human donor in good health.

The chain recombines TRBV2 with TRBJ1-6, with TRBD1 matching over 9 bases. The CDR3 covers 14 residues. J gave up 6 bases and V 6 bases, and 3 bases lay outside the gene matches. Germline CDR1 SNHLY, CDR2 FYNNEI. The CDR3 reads CASRGTGLNSPLHF. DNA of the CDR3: TGTGCCAGCAGGGGGACAGGGCTTAATTCACCCCTCCACTTT.

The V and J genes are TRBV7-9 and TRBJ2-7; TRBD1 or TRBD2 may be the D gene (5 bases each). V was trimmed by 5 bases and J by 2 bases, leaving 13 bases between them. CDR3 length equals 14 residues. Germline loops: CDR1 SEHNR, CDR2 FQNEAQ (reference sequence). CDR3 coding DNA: TGTGCCAGCAGCACCTCTGGGACGACCTACGAGCAGTACTTC. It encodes CASSTSGTTYEQYF.

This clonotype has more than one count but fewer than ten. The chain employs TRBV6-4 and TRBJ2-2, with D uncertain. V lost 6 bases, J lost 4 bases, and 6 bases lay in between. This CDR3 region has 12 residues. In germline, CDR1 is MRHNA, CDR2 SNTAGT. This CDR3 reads CASRDPTGELFF. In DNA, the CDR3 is TGTGCCAGCAGGGACCCCACCGGGGAGCTGTTTTTT.

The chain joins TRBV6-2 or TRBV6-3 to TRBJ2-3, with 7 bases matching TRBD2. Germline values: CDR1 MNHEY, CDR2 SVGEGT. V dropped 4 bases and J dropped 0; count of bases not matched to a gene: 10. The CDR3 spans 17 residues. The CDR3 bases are TGTGCCAGCAGTTCCCTCACTAGCGAAGCTAGCACAGATACGCAGTATTTT. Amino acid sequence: CASSSLTSEASTDTQYF.

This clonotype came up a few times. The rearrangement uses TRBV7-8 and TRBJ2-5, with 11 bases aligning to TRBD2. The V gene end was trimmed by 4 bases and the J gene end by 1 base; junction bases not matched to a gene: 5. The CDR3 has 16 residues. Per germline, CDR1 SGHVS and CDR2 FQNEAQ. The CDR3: CASSSRTSGFQETQYF. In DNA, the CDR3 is TGTGCCAGCAGCTCCCGGACTAGCGGGTTCCAAGAGACCCAGTACTTC.

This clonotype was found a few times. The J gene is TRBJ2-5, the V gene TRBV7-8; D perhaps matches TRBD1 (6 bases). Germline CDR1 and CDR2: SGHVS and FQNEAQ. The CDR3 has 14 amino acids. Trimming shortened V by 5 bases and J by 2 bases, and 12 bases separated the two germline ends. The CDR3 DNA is TGTGCCAGCAGCCCGACGGGGACACAAGAGACCCAGTACTTC. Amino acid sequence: CASSPTGTQETQYF.

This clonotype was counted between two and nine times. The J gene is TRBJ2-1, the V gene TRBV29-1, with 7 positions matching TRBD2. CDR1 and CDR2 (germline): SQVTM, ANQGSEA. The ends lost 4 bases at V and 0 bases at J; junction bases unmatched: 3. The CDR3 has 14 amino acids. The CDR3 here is CSVVGGSSYNEQFF. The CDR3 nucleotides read TGCAGCGTTGTTGGCGGGAGCTCCTACAATGAGCAGTTCTTC.

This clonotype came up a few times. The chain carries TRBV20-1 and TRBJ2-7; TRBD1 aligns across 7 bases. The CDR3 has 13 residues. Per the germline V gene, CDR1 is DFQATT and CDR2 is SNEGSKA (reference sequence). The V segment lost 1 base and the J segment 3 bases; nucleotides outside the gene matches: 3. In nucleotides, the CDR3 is TGCAGTGCTAGAGGTGACAGGGACTACGAGCAGTACTTC. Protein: CSARGDRDYEQYF.

The CDR3 sequence: CASSVKTSGGASEQFF. CDR3 nucleotides: TGTGCCAGCAGTGTTAAGACTAGCGGGGGGGCAAGCGAGCAGTTCTTC. The V gene is TRBV6-1, the J gene TRBJ2-1; TRBD2 agrees at 14 bases. CDR1 is MNHNS and CDR2 is SASEGT in the germline V gene. Trimming removed 4 bases from V and 10 bases from J; junction bases left unmatched: 9. The CDR3 contains 16 residues.

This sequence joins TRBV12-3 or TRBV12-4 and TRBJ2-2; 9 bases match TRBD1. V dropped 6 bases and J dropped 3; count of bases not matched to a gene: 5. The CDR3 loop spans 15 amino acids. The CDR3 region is CASRRQGGDTGELFF. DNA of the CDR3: TGTGCCAGCAGGCGACAGGGGGGGGACACCGGGGAGCTGTTTTTT.

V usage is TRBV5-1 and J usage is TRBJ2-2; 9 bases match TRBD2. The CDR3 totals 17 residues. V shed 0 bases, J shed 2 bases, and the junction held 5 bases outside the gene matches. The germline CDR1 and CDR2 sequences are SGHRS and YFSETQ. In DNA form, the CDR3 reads TGCGCCAGCAGCTTGGTTGGCGGGAGGGCTAACACCGGGGAGCTGTTTTTT. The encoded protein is CASSLVGGRANTGELFF.

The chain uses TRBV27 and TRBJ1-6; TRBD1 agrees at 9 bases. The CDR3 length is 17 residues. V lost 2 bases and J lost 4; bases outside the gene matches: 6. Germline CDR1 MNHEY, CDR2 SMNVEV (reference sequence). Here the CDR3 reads CASSLGGQGNYNSPLHF. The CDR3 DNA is TGTGCCAGCAGTTTAGGGGGACAGGGAAATTATAATTCACCCCTCCACTTT.

The CDR3 region is CASSQDISYEQYF. The CDR3 nucleotides are TGCGCCAGCAGCCAAGATATTTCCTACGAGCAGTACTTC. The chain is built from TRBV4-3 and TRBJ2-7, with no clear D. In germline, CDR1 is LGHNA, CDR2 YSLEER. Trimming pared 0 bases from V and 1 base from J, leaving 4 bases between. The CDR3 is made up of 13 amino acids.

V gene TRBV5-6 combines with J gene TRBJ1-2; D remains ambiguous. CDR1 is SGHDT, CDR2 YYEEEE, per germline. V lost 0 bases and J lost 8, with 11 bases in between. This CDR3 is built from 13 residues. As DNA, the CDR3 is TGTGCCAGCAGCTTGGCGGGCGGCGGAGGCTACACCTTC. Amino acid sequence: CASSLAGGGGYTF.

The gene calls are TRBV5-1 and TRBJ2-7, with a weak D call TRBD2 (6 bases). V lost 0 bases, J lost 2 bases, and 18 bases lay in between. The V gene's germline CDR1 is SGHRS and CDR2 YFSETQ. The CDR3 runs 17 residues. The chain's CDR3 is CASSLVGGRTFAYEQYF. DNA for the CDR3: TGCGCCAGCAGCTTGGTCGGTGGGAGGACGTTCGCCTACGAGCAGTACTTC.

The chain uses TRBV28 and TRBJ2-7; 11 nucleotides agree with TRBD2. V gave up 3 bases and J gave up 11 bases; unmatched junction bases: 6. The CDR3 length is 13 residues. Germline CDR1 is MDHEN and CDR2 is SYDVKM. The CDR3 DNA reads TGTGCCAGCAGTTTTCTAGCGGGGGGACGCGAGTACTTC. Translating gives CASSFLAGGREYF.